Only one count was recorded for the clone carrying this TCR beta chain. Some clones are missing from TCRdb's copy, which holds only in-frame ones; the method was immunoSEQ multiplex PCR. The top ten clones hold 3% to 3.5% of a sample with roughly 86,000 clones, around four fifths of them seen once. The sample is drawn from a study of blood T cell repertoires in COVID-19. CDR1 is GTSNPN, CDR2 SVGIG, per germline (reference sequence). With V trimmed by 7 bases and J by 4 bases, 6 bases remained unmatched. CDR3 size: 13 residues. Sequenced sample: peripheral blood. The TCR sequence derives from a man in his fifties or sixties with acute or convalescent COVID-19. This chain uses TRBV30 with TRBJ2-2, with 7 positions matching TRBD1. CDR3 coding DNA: TGTGCCTTACAGACAGGGACCACCGGGGAGCTGTTTTTT. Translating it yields CALQTGTTGELFF.